This passage covers 11 T cell receptor beta chains from one sample sequenced in a study of CXCR3-negative and CXCR3-positive naive CD8 T cells (dated by TCRdb to the late 2010s). Sequencer: NextSeq 550. The Human TCR Profiling Kit (MiLaboratory) was used to make UMI-labeled 5' RACE TRB cDNA libraries. One entry per CDR3 protein sequence results from the TCRdb reprocessing of the reads, with DNA left out. The data table for this sample lists around 140,000 distinct CDR3 sequences. The ten biggest clones cover 0.4% to 0.5% of the sample. What the research found in general, with its limitations: Compared with CXCR3-negative naive cells, CXCR3-positive naive cells had TRB CDR3s with higher hydrophobicity (lower Kidera factor 4), lower energy, and higher strength and volume indices.

These receptors' targets are unknown. Sequenced input: naive CXCR3+ CD8+ T cells from blood. The meaning of the sample's cell subset or site label: CD45RO-CCR7+CD27+CD95- naive CD8+ T cells expressing CXCR3 (TNR3+). Receptor source: a human donor in good health. Some clones in this sample may be carry-over from other donors' samples.

This rearrangement joins TRBV7-9 to TRBJ2-1. This CDR3 has 14 residues. Germline V gene sequence: CDR1 SEHNR, CDR2 FQNEAQ (reference sequence). CDR3 in amino acids: CASSPRRTTYEQFF. Full variable domain (missing parts from reference TRBV7-9 and TRBJ2-1): DTGVSQNPRHKITKRGQNVTFRCDPISEHNRLYWYRQTLGQGPEFLTYFQNEAQLEKSRLLSDRFSAERPKGSFSTLEIQRTEQGDSAMYLCASSPRRTTYEQFFGPGTRLTVL.

The chain combines TRBV5-4 with TRBJ1-5; TCRdb calls TRBD1, which cannot be checked without DNA. The CDR3 is 16 residues long. CDR1 is SGHNT, CDR2 YYREEE, per germline (reference sequence). CDR3: CASSLTGQGLNQPQHF.

The V call is TRBV18, the J call TRBJ2-7. This CDR3 contains 15 residues. The V gene's germline CDR1 is KGHSH and CDR2 LQKENI. The CDR3 spells CASSPSDQSSYEQYF.

The chain uses TRBV13 and TRBJ1-1. CDR1 and CDR2 from the germline V gene are PRHDT and FYEKMQ (reference sequence). This CDR3 spans 15 amino acids. CDR3 sequence: CASSPVGWGHTEAFF.

The rearrangement links TRBV7-8 to TRBJ2-3; the TCRdb call, TRBD2, lacks DNA for checking. The V gene's germline CDR1 is SGHVS and CDR2 FQNEAQ. The CDR3 loop spans 19 amino acids. The CDR3 reads CASRPAGTSGGSSTDTQYF.

The chain combines TRBV19 with TRBJ1-6. The germline V gene has CDR1 LNHDA and CDR2 SQIVND (reference sequence). The CDR3 consists of 14 residues. CDR3 sequence: CASSIMGLGSPLHF.

J is TRBJ2-7 and V is TRBV20-1; TCRdb lists TRBD2, though no DNA is available to test this call. CDR3 length: 17 amino acids. In germline, CDR1 is DFQATT, CDR2 SNEGSKA (reference sequence). The CDR3 loop reads CSAPGTSGTRSSYEQYF.

The gene calls are TRBV19 and TRBJ2-7; the TRBD1 assignment by TCRdb is unverifiable without DNA. This CDR3 comprises 13 residues. Germline CDR1 and CDR2: LNHDA and SQIVND (reference sequence). The CDR3 spells CASSTGLSYEQYF.

The V gene is TRBV20-1, the J gene TRBJ2-7; TCRdb outputs TRBD1, but without DNA this stays unchecked. Germline CDR1 is DFQATT and CDR2 is SNEGSKA (reference sequence). The CDR3 is made up of 13 amino acids. This chain's CDR3 is CSARPDRSGLQYF.

The chain has TRBV7-3 and TRBJ2-2; TCRdb calls TRBD1, which cannot be checked without DNA. The germline CDR1 and CDR2 sequences are SGHTA and FQGTGA. The CDR3 loop spans 14 amino acids. The CDR3: CASSFDRVAGELFF.

The chain joins TRBV7-9 to TRBJ1-6. The CDR3 runs 13 residues. The V gene's germline CDR1 is SEHNR and CDR2 FQNEAQ (reference sequence). This chain's CDR3 is CASRLDVVSPLHF.